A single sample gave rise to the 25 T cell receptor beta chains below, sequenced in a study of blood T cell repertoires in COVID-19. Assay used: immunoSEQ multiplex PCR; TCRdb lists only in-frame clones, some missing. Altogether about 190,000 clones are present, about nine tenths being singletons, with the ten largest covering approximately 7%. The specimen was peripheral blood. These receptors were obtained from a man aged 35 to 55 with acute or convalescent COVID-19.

DNA for the CDR3: TGTGCCTGGAGTCCCTCGAGACAGAGTAACACCGGGGAGCTGTTTTTT. It codes for CAWSPSRQSNTGELFF. The chain combines TRBV30 with TRBJ2-2, with a weak D call TRBD1 (5 bases). The V and J ends lost 2 bases and 2 bases respectively, with 15 bases between them. The length of the CDR3 is 16 residues. The germline V gene has CDR1 GTSNPN and CDR2 SVGIG (reference sequence).

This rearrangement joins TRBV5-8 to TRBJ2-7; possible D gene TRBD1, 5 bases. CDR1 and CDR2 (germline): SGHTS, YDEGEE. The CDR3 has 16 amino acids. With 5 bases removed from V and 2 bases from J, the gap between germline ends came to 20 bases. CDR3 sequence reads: CASRPIDGQITYEQYF. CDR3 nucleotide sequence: TGTGCCAGCAGACCTATAGACGGACAAATCACCTACGAGCAGTACTTC.

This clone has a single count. As DNA, the CDR3 is TGTGCCAGCAGACGGGGGGCTCGGTACGAGCAGTACTTC. Its translation: CASRRGARYEQYF. The J gene is TRBJ2-7, the V gene TRBV12-3 or TRBV12-4; tentatively, D is TRBD2 (7 bases). The CDR3 runs 13 residues. V was cut by 6 bases and J by 4 bases, with 13 bases left in between.

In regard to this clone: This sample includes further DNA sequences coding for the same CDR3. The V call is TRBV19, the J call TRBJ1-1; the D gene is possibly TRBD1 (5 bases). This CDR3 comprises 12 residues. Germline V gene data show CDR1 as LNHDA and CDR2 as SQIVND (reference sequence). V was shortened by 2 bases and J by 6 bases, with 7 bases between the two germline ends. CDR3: CASSIRGAEAFF. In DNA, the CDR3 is TGTGCCAGTAGTATACGGGGGGCTGAAGCTTTCTTT.

The CDR3 sequence: CASRTRQAGDYGYTF. Written as DNA, the CDR3 is TGTGCCAGTAGGACAAGACAGGCGGGCGACTATGGCTACACCTTC. This chain uses TRBV19 with TRBJ1-2, with a tentative D call TRBD1 (6 bases). Germline assignment: CDR1 LNHDA and CDR2 SQIVND (reference sequence). V lost 6 bases and J lost 3, with 17 bases in between. The CDR3 sequence is 15 residues long.

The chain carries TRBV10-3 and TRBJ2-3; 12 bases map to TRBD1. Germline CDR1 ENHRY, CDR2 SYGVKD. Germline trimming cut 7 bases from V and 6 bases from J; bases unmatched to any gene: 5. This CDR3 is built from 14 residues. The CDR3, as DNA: TGTGCCATCACCGGGACAGGGGGCGCGGATACGCAGTATTTT. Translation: CAITGTGGADTQYF.

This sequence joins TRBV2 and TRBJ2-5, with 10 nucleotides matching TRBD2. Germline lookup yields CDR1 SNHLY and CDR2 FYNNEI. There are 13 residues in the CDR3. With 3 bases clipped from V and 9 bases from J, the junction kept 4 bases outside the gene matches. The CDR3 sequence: CASSEDLAGAQYF. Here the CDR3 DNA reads TGTGCCAGCAGTGAGGATCTAGCGGGGGCCCAGTACTTC.

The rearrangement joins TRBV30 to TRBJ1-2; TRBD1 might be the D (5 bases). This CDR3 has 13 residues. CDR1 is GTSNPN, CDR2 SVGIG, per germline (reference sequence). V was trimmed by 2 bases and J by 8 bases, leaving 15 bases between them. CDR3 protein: CAWSPRGLKGYTF. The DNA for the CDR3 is TGTGCCTGGAGTCCCCGGGGGTTGAAGGGCTACACCTTC.

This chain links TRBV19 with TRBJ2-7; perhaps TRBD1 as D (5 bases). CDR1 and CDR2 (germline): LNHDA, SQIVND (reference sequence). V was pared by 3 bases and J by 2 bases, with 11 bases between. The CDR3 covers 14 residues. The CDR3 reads CASSMGKGPYEQYF. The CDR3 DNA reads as TGTGCCAGTAGTATGGGGAAGGGGCCCTACGAGCAGTACTTC.

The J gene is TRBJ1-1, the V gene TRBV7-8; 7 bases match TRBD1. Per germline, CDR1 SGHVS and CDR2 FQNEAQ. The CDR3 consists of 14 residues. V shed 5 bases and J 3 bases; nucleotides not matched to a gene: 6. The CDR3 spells CASSAQGLDTEAFF. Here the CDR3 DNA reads TGTGCCAGCAGCGCACAGGGGTTGGACACTGAAGCTTTCTTT.

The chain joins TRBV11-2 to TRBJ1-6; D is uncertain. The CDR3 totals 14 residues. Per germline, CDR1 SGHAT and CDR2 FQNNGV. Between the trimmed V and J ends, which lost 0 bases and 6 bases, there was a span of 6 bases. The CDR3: CASSLDSGNSPLHF. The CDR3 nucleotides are TGTGCCAGCAGCTTAGATAGTGGTAATTCACCCCTCCACTTT.

The CDR3 sequence: CASSLHWQGGNTIYF. CDR3 coding DNA: TGTGCCAGCAGCCTTCATTGGCAGGGGGGAAACACCATATATTTT. The chain links TRBV3-1 (or the pseudogene TRBV3-2) to TRBJ1-3; perhaps TRBD1 as D (6 bases). V shed 4 bases and J shed 4 bases, with 14 bases lying between them. This CDR3 is 15 amino acids long. Germline loops: CDR1 LGHDT, CDR2 YNNKEL (reference sequence).

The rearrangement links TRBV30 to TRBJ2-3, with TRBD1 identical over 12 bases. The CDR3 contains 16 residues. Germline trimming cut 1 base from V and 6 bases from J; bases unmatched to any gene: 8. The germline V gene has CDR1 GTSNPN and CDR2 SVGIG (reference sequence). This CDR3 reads CAWSGGQGAALDTQYF. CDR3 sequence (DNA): TGTGCCTGGAGTGGGGGACAGGGGGCTGCTCTGGATACGCAGTATTTT. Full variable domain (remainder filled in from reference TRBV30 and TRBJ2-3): SQTIHQWPATLVQPVGSPLSLECTVEGTSNPNLYWYRQAAGRGLQLLFYSVGIGQISSEVPQNLSASRPQDRQFILSSKKLLLSDSGFYLCAWSGGQGAALDTQYFGPGTRLTVL.

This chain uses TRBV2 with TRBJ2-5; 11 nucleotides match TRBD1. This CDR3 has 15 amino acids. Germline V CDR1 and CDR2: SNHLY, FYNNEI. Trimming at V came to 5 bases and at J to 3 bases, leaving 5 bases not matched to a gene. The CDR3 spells CASSQDRGLEETQYF. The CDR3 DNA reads TGTGCCAGCAGTCAGGACAGGGGGCTTGAAGAGACCCAGTACTTC.

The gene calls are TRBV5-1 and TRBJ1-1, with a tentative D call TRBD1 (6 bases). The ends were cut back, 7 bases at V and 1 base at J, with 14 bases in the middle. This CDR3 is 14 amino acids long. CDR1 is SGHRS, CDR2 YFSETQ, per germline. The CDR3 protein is CASGVTGPNTEAFF. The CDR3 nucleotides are TGCGCCAGCGGGGTAACAGGGCCGAACACTGAAGCTTTCTTT.

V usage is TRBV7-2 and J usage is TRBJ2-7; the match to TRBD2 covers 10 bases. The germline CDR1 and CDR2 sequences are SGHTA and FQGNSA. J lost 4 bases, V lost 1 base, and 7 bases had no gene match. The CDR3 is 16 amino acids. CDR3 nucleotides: TGTGCCAGCAGCTTAGGGTGGCTAGCGGGGGAATACGAGCAGTACTTC. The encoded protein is CASSLGWLAGEYEQYF. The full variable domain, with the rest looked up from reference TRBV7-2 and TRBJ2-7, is GAGVSQSPSNKVTEKGKDVELRCDPISGHTALYWYRQSLGQGLEFLIYFQGNSAPDKSGLPSDRFSAERTGGSVSTLTIQRTQQEDSAVYLCASSLGWLAGEYEQYFGPGTRLTVT.

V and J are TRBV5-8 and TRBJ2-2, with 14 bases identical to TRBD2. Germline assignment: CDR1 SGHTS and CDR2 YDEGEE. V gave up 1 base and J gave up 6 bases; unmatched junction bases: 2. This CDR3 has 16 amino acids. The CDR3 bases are TGTGCCAGCAGCTTGAGGGGACTAGCGGGGGCCGGGGAGCTGTTTTTT. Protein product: CASSLRGLAGAGELFF.

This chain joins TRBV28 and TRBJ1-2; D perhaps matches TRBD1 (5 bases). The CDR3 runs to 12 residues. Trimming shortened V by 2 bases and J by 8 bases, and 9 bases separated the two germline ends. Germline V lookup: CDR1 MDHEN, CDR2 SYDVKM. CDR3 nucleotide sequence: TGTGCCAGCAGTTTACGAAGGGGCGGCTACACCTTC. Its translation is CASSLRRGGYTF.

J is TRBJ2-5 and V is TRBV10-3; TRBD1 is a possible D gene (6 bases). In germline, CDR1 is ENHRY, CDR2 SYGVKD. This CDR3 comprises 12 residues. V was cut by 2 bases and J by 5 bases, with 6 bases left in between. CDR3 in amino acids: CAISEQGETQYF. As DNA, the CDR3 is TGTGCCATCAGTGAGCAGGGGGAGACCCAGTACTTC.

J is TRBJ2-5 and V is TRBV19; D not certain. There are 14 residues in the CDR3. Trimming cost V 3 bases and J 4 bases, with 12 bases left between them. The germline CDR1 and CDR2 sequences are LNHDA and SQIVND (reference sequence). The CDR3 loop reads CASSIRQTPETQYF. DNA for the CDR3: TGTGCCAGTAGTATCAGGCAGACCCCAGAGACCCAGTACTTC.

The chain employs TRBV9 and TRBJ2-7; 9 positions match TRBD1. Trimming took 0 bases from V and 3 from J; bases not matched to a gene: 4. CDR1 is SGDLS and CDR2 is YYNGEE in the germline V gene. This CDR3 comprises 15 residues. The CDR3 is CASSVEGQGYYEQYF. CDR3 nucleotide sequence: TGTGCCAGCAGCGTAGAGGGACAGGGTTACTACGAGCAGTACTTC.

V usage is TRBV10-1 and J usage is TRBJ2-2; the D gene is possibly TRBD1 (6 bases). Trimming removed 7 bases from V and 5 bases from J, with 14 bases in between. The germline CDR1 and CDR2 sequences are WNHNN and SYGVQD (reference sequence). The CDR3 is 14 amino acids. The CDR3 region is CASNPDSRTGELFF. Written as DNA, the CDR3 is TGCGCCAGCAACCCGGACAGCCGAACCGGGGAGCTGTTTTTT.

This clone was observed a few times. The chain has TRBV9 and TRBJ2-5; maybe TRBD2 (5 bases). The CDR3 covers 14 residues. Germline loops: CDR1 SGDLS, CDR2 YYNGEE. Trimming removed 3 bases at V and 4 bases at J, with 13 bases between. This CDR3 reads CASSAYGGSETQYF. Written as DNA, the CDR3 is TGTGCCAGCAGCGCCTACGGAGGATCAGAGACCCAGTACTTC.

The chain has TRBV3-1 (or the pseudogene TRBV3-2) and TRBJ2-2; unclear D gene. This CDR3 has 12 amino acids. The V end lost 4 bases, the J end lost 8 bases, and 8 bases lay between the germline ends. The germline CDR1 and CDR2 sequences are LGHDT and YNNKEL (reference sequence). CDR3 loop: CASSLVSGELFF. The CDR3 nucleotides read TGTGCCAGCAGCCTAGTTAGTGGGGAGCTGTTTTTT.

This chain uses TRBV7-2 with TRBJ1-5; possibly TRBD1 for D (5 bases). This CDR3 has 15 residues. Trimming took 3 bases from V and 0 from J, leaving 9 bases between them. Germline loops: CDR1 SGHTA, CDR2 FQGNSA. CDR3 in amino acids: CASSLGQHSNQPQHF. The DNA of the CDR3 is TGTGCCAGCAGCTTGGGGCAACATAGCAATCAGCCCCAGCATTTT.